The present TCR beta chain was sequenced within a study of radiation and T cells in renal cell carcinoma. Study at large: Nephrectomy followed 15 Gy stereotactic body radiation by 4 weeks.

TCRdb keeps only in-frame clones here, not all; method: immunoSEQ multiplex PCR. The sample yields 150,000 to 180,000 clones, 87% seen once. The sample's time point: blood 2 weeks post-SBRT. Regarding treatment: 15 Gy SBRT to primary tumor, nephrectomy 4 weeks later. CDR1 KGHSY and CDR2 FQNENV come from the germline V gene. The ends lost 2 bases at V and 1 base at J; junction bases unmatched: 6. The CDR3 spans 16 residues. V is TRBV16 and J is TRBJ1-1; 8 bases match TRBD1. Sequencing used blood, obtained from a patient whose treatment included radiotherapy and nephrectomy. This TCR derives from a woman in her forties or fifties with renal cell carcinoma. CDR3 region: CASSQPTGAANTEAFF. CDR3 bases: TGTGCCAGCAGCCAACCGACAGGGGCGGCGAACACTGAAGCTTTCTTT.